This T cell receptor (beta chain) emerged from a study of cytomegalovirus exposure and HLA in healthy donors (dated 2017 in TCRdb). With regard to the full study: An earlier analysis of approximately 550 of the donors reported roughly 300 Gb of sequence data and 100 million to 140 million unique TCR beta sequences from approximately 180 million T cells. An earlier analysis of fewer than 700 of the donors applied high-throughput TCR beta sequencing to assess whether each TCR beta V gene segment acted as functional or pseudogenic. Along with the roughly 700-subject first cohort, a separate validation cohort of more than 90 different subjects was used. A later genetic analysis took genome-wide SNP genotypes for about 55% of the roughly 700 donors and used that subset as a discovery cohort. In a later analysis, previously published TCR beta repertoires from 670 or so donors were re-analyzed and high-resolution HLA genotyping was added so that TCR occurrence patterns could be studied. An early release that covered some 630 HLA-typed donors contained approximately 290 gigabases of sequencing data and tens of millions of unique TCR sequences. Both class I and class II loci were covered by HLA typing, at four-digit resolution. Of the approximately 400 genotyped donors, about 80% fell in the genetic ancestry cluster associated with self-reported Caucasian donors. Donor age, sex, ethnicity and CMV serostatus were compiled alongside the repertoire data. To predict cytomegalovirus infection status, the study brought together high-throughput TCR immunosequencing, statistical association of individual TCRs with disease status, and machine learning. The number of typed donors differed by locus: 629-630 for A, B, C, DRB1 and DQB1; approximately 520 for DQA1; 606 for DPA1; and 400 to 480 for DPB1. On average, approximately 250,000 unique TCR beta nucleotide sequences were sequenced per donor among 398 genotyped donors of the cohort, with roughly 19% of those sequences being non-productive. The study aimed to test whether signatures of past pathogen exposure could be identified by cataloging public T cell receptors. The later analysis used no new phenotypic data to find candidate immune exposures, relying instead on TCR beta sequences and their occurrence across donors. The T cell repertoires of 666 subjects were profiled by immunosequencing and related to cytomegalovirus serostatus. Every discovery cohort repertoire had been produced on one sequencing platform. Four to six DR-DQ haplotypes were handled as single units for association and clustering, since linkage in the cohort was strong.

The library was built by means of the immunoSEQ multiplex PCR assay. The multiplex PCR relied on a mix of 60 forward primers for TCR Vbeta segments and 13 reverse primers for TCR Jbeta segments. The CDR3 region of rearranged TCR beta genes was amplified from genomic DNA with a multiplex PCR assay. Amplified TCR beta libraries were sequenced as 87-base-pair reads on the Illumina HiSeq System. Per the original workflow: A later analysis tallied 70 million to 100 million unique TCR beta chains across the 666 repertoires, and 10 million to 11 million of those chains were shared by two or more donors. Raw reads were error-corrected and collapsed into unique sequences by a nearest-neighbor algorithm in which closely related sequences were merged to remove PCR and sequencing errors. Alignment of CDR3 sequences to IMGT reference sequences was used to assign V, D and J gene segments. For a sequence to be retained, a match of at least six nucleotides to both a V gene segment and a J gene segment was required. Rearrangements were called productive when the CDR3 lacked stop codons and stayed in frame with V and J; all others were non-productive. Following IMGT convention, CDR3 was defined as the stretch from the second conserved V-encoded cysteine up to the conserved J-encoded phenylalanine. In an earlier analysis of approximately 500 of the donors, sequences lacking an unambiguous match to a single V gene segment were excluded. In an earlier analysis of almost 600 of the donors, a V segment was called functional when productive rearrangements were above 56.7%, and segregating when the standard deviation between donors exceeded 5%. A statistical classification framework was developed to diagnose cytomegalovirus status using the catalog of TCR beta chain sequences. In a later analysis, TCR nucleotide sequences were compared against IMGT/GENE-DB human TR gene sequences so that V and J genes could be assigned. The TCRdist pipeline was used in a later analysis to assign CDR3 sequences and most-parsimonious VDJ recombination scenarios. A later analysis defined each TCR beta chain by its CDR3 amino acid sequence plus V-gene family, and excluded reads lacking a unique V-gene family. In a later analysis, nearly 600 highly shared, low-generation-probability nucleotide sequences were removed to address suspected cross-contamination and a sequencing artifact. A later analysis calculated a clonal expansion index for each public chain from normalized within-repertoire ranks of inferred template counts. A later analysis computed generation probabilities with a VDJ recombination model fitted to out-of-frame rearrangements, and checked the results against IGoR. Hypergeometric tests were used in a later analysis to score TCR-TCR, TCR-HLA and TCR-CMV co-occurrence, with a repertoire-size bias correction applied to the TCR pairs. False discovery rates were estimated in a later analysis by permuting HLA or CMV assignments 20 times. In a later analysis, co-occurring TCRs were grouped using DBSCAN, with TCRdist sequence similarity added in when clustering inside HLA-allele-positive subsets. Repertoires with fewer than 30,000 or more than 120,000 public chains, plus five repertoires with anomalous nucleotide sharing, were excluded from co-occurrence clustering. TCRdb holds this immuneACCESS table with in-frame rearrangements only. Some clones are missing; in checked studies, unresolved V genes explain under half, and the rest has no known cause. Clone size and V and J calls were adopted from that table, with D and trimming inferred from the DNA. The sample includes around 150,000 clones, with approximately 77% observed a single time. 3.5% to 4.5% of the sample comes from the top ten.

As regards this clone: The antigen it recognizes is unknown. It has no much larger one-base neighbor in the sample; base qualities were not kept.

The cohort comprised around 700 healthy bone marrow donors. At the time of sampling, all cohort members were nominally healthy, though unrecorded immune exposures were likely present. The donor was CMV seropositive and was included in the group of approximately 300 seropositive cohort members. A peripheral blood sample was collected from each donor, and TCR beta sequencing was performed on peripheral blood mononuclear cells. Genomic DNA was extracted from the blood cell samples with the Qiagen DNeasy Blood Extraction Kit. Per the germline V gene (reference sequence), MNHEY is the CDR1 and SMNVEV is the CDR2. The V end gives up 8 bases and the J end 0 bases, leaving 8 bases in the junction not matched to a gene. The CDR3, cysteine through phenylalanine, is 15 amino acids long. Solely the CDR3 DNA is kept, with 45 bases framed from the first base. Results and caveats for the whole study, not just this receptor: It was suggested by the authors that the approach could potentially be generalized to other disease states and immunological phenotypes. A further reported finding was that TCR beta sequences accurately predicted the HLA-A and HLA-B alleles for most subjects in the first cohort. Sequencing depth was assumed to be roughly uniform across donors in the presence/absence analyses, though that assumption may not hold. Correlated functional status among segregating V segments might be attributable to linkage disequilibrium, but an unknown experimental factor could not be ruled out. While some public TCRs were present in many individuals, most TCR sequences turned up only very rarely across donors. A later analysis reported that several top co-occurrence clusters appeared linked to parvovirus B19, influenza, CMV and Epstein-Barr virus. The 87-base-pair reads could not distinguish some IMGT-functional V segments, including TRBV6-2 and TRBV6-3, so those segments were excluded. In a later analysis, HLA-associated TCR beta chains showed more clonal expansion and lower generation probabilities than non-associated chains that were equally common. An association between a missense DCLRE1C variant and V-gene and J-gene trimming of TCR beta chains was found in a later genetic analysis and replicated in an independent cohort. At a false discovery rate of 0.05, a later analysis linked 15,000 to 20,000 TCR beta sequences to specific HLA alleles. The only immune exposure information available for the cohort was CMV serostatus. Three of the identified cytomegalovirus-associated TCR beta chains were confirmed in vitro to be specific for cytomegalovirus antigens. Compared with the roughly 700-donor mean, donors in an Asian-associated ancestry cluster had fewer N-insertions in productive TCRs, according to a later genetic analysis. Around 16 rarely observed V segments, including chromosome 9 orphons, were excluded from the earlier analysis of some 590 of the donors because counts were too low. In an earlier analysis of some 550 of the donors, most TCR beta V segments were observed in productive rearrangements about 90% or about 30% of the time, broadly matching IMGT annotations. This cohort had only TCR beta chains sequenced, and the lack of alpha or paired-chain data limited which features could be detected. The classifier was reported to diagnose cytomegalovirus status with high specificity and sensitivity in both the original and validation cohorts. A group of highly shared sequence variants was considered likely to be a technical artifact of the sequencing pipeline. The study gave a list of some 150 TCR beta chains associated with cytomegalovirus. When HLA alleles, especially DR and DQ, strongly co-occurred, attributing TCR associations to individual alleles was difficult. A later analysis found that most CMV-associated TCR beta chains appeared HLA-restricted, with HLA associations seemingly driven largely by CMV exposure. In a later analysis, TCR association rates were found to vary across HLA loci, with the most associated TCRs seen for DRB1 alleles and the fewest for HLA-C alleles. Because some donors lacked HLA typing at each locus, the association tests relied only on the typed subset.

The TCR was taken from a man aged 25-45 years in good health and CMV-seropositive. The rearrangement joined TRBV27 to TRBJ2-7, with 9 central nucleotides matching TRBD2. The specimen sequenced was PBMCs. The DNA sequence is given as TGTGCCAGCGGGGCTAGCGGGGCAAGCTCCTACGAGCAGTACTTC. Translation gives CASGASGASSYEQYF.